Below are 29 T cell receptor beta chains sequenced from a single sample in a study of OX40 agonist ivuxolimab in advanced cancers. The library was made by the immunoSEQ multiplex PCR assay. Imported from immuneACCESS, the table was reduced by TCRdb to in-frame sequences with V and J called. These copies leave out some clones; in studies compared against another copy, an unresolved V gene accounts for under half, and the cause of the remainder is not known. This sample is represented by 74,000 or so clones; 90% to 95% of them were singletons. Around 0.3% of the sample is held by the ten biggest clonotypes. The sample consisted of CD4+ or CD8+ T cells sorted from blood, taken in a trial of the OX40 agonist ivuxolimab. The receptors here all came from an adult with an advanced solid tumor such as melanoma, head and neck, liver or kidney cancer.

Note on this clone: Additional DNA sequences in this sample encode the identical CDR3. The chain combines TRBV27 with TRBJ1-3; TRBD1 agrees at 8 bases. V was pared by 5 bases and J by 4 bases, with 7 bases of the junction left unmatched. Looked up from germline, CDR1 is MNHEY and CDR2 is SMNVEV (reference sequence). This CDR3 region has 15 residues. In DNA form, the CDR3 reads TGTGCCAGCAGTCCGGGGACAGGTGCCGGAAACACCATATATTTT. Translated, it gives CASSPGTGAGNTIYF.

The rearrangement uses TRBV9 and TRBJ1-5; 10 bases match TRBD1. CDR3 length equals 15 residues. Per the germline V gene, CDR1 is SGDLS and CDR2 is YYNGEE. After removal of 3 bases from V and 7 bases from J, the junction contained 7 bases not matched to a gene. In DNA form, the CDR3 reads TGTGCCAGCAGCGGGACAGGGGGAGAAGGGCAGCCCCAGCATTTT. Protein product: CASSGTGGEGQPQHF.

The V and J genes are TRBV7-3 and TRBJ2-5, with TRBD2 matching 9 bases. With 1 base clipped from V and 5 bases from J, the junction kept 8 bases outside the gene matches. Germline lookup yields CDR1 SGHTA and CDR2 FQGTGA. This CDR3 is 16 amino acids long. As DNA, the CDR3 is TGTGCCAGCAGCTTAAAGCTAGCGGGGATTCGGGAGACCCAGTACTTC. Translating it yields CASSLKLAGIRETQYF.

The sample holds one count of this clone. V gene TRBV19 combines with J gene TRBJ1-6; no definite D call. Germline loops: CDR1 LNHDA, CDR2 SQIVND (reference sequence). The CDR3 has 15 residues. The V and J ends lost 5 bases and 4 bases respectively, with 12 bases between them. In nucleotides, the CDR3 is TGTGCCAGTAGTGTACAGTGGGGTTATAATTCACCCCTCCACTTT. Its translation is CASSVQWGYNSPLHF.

V usage is TRBV10-3 and J usage is TRBJ2-2; 14 bases align to TRBD2. Germline-derived CDR1 and CDR2 are ENHRY and SYGVKD. The CDR3 sequence is 17 residues long. With V trimmed by 9 bases and J by 2 bases, 8 bases remained unmatched. CDR3 amino acids: CAIRPGLAGENTGELFF. Here the CDR3 DNA reads TGTGCCATTAGACCGGGACTAGCGGGAGAAAACACCGGGGAGCTGTTTTTT.

As concerns this clone: At one of its ends the junction is not consistent with the germline gene, which may arise from a read error. The genes are TRBV29-1 and TRBJ2-3; TRBD1 agrees at 8 bases. CDR3 length equals 13 residues. Germline CDR1 reads SQVTM; CDR2 reads ANQGSEA. CDR3 loop: CSAETDRVDTQYF. In DNA, the CDR3 is TGCAGCGCTGAAACGGACAGGGTAGATACGCAGTATTTT.

The gene calls are TRBV5-1 and TRBJ2-1, with 7 bases identical to TRBD1. The germline V gene encodes CDR1 SGHRS and CDR2 YFSETQ. The CDR3 totals 13 residues. The trim removed 4 bases at V and 7 bases at J, leaving 5 bases unmatched. The CDR3 DNA is TGCGCCAGCAGCCTAACAGGGGTGAATGAGCAGTTCTTC. Its protein product is CASSLTGVNEQFF.

This clone was counted a single time. The chain employs TRBV5-4 and TRBJ2-7; 7 bases are shared with TRBD1. CDR3 length: 15 residues. Germline V gives CDR1 SGHNT, CDR2 YYREEE (reference sequence). Trimming at V came to 4 bases and at J to 0 bases, leaving 7 bases not matched to a gene. CDR3 loop: CASSTGQQYSYEQYF. The CDR3 DNA follows: TGTGCCAGCAGCACGGGACAGCAATACTCCTACGAGCAGTACTTC.

The rearrangement joins TRBV29-1 to TRBJ2-4; a weak D match, TRBD1 (5 bases). The ends were cut back, 5 bases at V and 7 bases at J, with 12 bases in the middle. The CDR3 runs 12 residues. Germline V lookup: CDR1 SQVTM, CDR2 ANQGSEA. The CDR3 sequence: CSVSGQTNIQYF. CDR3 in DNA: TGCAGCGTTTCTGGACAAACGAACATTCAGTACTTC.

The rearrangement joins TRBV18 to TRBJ2-1; the D is unclear. Trimming shortened V by 3 bases and J by 4 bases, and 10 bases separated the two germline ends. The CDR3 extends over 14 amino acids. Germline CDR1 KGHSH, CDR2 LQKENI. The CDR3 spells CASSPSPNYNEQFF. The CDR3 DNA follows: TGTGCCAGCTCACCGAGCCCGAATTACAATGAGCAGTTCTTC.

The gene calls are TRBV18 and TRBJ2-7, with D uncertain. The CDR3 is made up of 14 amino acids. The germline V gene has CDR1 KGHSH and CDR2 LQKENI. Between the trimmed V and J ends, which lost 0 bases and 7 bases, there was a span of 13 bases. Written as DNA, the CDR3 is TGTGCCAGCTCACCACCTATCCAGGTGGGGGAGCAGTACTTC. Translated: CASSPPIQVGEQYF.

This clone was counted only a few times. V gene TRBV15 combines with J gene TRBJ2-3; TRBD2 matches 13 bases. V lost 9 bases, J lost 0 bases, and 12 bases stayed unmatched. The CDR3 is made up of 18 amino acids. Per germline, CDR1 LNHNV and CDR2 YYDKDF (reference sequence). CDR3: CATSPGTSGALSTDTQYF. Here the CDR3 DNA reads TGTGCCACGAGCCCAGGGACTAGCGGGGCCCTTAGCACAGATACGCAGTATTTT.

In its sample, this clone was seen once. The chain uses TRBV6-5 and TRBJ2-2; D unresolved. This CDR3 comprises 14 residues. The germline gives CDR1 MNHEY, CDR2 SVGAGI. The V end lost 5 bases, the J end lost 3 bases, and 10 bases lay between the germline ends. The CDR3 DNA is TGTGCCAGCAGTCGGAATAGAGACACCGGGGAGCTGTTTTTT. As protein: CASSRNRDTGELFF.

The rearrangement joins TRBV11-3 to TRBJ1-3, with D maybe TRBD1 (6 bases). Per the germline V gene, CDR1 is SGHNT and CDR2 is YENEEA. This CDR3 has 17 residues. V was trimmed by 1 base and J by 0 bases, leaving 13 bases between them. CDR3 bases: TGTGCCAGCAGCTTAGTGGGCAGGGGTTTCTCTGGAAACACCATATATTTT. Translating it yields CASSLVGRGFSGNTIYF.

J is TRBJ2-5 and V is TRBV7-9; 10 bases match TRBD2. This CDR3 comprises 14 residues. The germline V gene has CDR1 SEHNR and CDR2 FQNEAQ (reference sequence). V dropped 5 bases and J dropped 3; count of bases not matched to a gene: 3. The CDR3 nucleotides read TGTGCCAGCAGCGGACTAGCGGAGAAAGAGACCCAGTACTTC. It yields the protein CASSGLAEKETQYF.

The chain has TRBV4-1 and TRBJ2-1; 9 positions agree with TRBD2. The CDR3 length is 16 residues. Germline V gene data show CDR1 as MGHRA and CDR2 as YSYEKL. Unmatched junction bases numbered 2, after V lost 1 base and J lost 1 base. The CDR3 loop is CASSQAGLASYNEQFF. DNA for the CDR3: TGCGCCAGCAGCCAAGCCGGACTAGCGTCCTACAATGAGCAGTTCTTC.

The chain recombines TRBV7-3 with TRBJ1-1; 8 bases are shared with TRBD1. V dropped 5 bases and J dropped 5; count of bases not matched to a gene: 7. The germline V gene encodes CDR1 SGHTA and CDR2 FQGTGA. There are 14 residues in the CDR3. DNA of the CDR3: TGTGCCAGCAGCAACCAGGGGGCGGGAACTGAAGCTTTCTTT. Protein sequence: CASSNQGAGTEAFF.

This clone showed up just once. The chain recombines TRBV4-1 with TRBJ2-5; no definite D call. This CDR3 comprises 15 residues. Germline CDR1 reads MGHRA; CDR2 reads YSYEKL. V was pared by 3 bases and J by 4 bases, with 15 bases between. CDR3 region: CASSQPPRAGETQYF. CDR3 bases: TGCGCCAGCAGCCAGCCCCCACGAGCAGGAGAGACCCAGTACTTC.

The chain has TRBV27 and TRBJ2-4, with TRBD2 as a possible D gene (6 bases). CDR3 length equals 15 residues. Trimming removed 4 bases at V and 6 bases at J, with 16 bases between. Germline V lookup: CDR1 MNHEY, CDR2 SMNVEV (reference sequence). The CDR3 loop reads CASSSRSSAGNIQYF. DNA of the CDR3: TGTGCCAGCAGTTCCCGTTCTAGCGCGGGAAACATTCAGTACTTC.

This clone was observed a single time. The V call is TRBV28, the J call TRBJ2-6; D is ambiguous. CDR3 length: 12 residues. Trimming left V 3 bases short and J 9 bases short, with 6 bases between. Germline assignment: CDR1 MDHEN and CDR2 SYDVKM. The CDR3 loop reads CASSFAVNVLTF. CDR3 DNA sequence: TGTGCCAGCAGTTTCGCCGTCAACGTCCTGACTTTC.

This chain links TRBV19 with TRBJ2-7, with 9 bases aligning to TRBD1. There are 15 residues in the CDR3. After removal of 3 bases from V and 6 bases from J, the junction contained 9 bases not matched to a gene. The V gene's germline CDR1 is LNHDA and CDR2 SQIVND (reference sequence). The CDR3 sequence: CASSIKATGGGEQYF. DNA for the CDR3: TGTGCCAGTAGTATTAAGGCAACAGGGGGCGGCGAGCAGTACTTC.

This clone appeared once. V gene TRBV5-1 combines with J gene TRBJ1-2, with D possibly being TRBD1 (5 bases). V lost 3 bases and J 8 bases, leaving 11 bases between the germline ends. This CDR3 comprises 12 residues. CDR1 and CDR2 from the germline V gene are SGHRS and YFSETQ. The CDR3 coding sequence is TGCGCCAGCAGCTGGGACTCAGGAGGCTACACCTTC. Amino acid sequence: CASSWDSGGYTF.

The chain has TRBV5-1 and TRBJ2-3; the D gene is possibly TRBD2 (6 bases). Trimming removed 4 bases from V and 5 bases from J, with 17 bases in between. CDR3 length equals 15 residues. Germline CDR1 reads SGHRS; CDR2 reads YFSETQ. The CDR3 coding sequence is TGCGCCAGCAGCGAGCAGAGGGGAGGCGGAGATACGCAGTATTTT. The encoded protein is CASSEQRGGGDTQYF.

This clone is a singleton in its sample. This rearrangement joins TRBV6-5 to TRBJ1-4; D might be TRBD1 (5 bases). Trimming took off 2 bases at V and 7 bases at J, with 8 bases between the two ends. This CDR3 is 13 amino acids long. Germline V CDR1 and CDR2: MNHEY, SVGAGI. In DNA form, the CDR3 reads TGTGCCAGCAGTTACCTGGGACTTGAAAAACTGTTTTTT. Protein product: CASSYLGLEKLFF.

CDR3 sequence (DNA): TGTGCCAGCAGCGCCATTGGGACCGGGGAGCTGTTTTTT. Amino acids: CASSAIGTGELFF. The chain links TRBV7-9 to TRBJ2-2; no reliable D call. This CDR3 has 13 amino acids. The V gene lost 5 bases and the J gene lost 5 bases, with 9 bases spanning the gap. Germline loops: CDR1 SEHNR, CDR2 FQNEAQ (reference sequence).

A note on this clone: The same CDR3 is also encoded by other DNA sequences in this sample. The V call is TRBV4-3, the J call TRBJ1-1, with no clear D. The V end was cut by 0 bases, the J end by 1 base, with 6 bases between. Germline V CDR1 and CDR2: LGHNA, YSLEER. The CDR3 runs 14 residues. The CDR3 sequence: CASSQEGENTEAFF. CDR3 DNA sequence: TGCGCCAGCAGCCAAGAGGGCGAGAACACTGAAGCTTTCTTT.

CDR3 nucleotides: TGTGCCAGTAGGGGACGTAGTAGCAATCAGCCCCAGCATTTT. Its protein is CASRGRSSNQPQHF. V gene TRBV19 combines with J gene TRBJ1-5; TRBD1 might be the D (5 bases). Germline V gives CDR1 LNHDA, CDR2 SQIVND (reference sequence). The CDR3 is 14 amino acids. V gave up 6 bases and J gave up 0 bases, with 9 bases separating them.

The rearrangement joins TRBV18 to TRBJ2-2; 9 bases match TRBD1. The CDR3 consists of 16 residues. In germline, CDR1 is KGHSH, CDR2 LQKENI. The J segment lost 4 bases and the V segment lost 3 bases, leaving 6 bases of the junction unmatched. DNA for the CDR3: TGTGCCAGCTCACCCCCGGGACAGGGTTCCACCGGGGAGCTGTTTTTT. Protein sequence: CASSPPGQGSTGELFF.

J is TRBJ2-5 and V is TRBV10-3; D not certain. The CDR3 extends over 14 amino acids. From germline, CDR1 is ENHRY and CDR2 SYGVKD. Trimming shortened V by 4 bases and J by 0 bases, and 9 bases separated the two germline ends. This CDR3 is CAISGVFNQETQYF. CDR3 nucleotide sequence: TGTGCCATCAGTGGGGTTTTCAACCAAGAGACCCAGTACTTC.